These 26 T cell receptor beta chains share one sample of origin, sequenced in a study of CD8 T cells in ankylosing spondylitis. TCRdb re-analysed the 5' RACE reads in MiXCR, keeping a single row per CDR3 protein. Of around 130,000 distinct CDR3 sequences listed, roughly 9% were seen once; the top ten hold approximately 3.5%. Material: blood, either unsorted or a sorted T cell fraction (not recorded which). The receptors originated from a male donor with ankylosing spondylitis or in good health (not recorded which).

This clonotype was counted between two and nine times. For the CDR3, the DNA is TGTGCCAGCAGCTTAAGAAGGCCCGCCGGGGAGCTGTTTTTT. It yields the protein CASSLRRPAGELFF. The chain is built from TRBV7-2 and TRBJ2-2, with unresolved D. Trimming pared 2 bases from V and 6 bases from J, leaving 10 bases between. Germline-derived CDR1 and CDR2 are SGHTA and FQGNSA. The CDR3 is 14 amino acids.

As regards this clonotype: A much larger clone lies a single base off, so this may be a read error. The CDR3 here is CASSQEWTGRTPLHF. The CDR3 coding sequence is TGTGCCAGCAGCCAAGAGTGGACAGGGCGTACACCCCTCCACTTT. The chain has TRBV4-2 and TRBJ1-6, with TRBD1 matching over 8 bases. There are 15 residues in the CDR3. The J segment lost 11 bases and the V segment lost 0 bases, leaving 6 bases of the junction unmatched. Looked up from germline, CDR1 is LGHNA and CDR2 is YNFKEQ.

The sample holds a few counts of this clonotype. The rearrangement joins TRBV7-3 to TRBJ2-1; 14 bases agree with TRBD2. Losses at the gene ends were 3 bases for V and 9 bases for J; bases not matched to a gene: 7. The length of the CDR3 is 16 residues. Germline V gene data show CDR1 as SGHTA and CDR2 as FQGTGA. The CDR3 loop is CASSFGTSGSSSEQFF. Here the CDR3 DNA reads TGTGCCAGCAGCTTTGGGACTAGCGGGAGCTCGAGTGAGCAGTTCTTC.

The V call is TRBV20-1, the J call TRBJ2-3, with a possible D match to TRBD1 (5 bases). Trimming removed 6 bases at V and 5 bases at J, with 15 bases between. Germline assignment: CDR1 DFQATT and CDR2 SNEGSKA (reference sequence). The CDR3 is 13 amino acids. CDR3 nucleotides: TGCAGTGCCCCTCTCGGCCAGGGAGATACGCAGTATTTT. This encodes CSAPLGQGDTQYF.

This sequence joins TRBV7-2 and TRBJ1-5; maybe TRBD1 (5 bases). CDR1 is SGHTA, CDR2 FQGNSA, per germline. This CDR3 contains 15 residues. Trimming removed 5 bases at V and 0 bases at J, with 11 bases between. CDR3 loop: CASSQTAYSNQPQHF. The DNA of the CDR3 is TGTGCCAGCAGCCAGACAGCGTATAGCAATCAGCCCCAGCATTTT.

This clonotype was found many times. The chain recombines TRBV6-2 or TRBV6-3 with TRBJ2-3, with unresolved D. Germline CDR1 and CDR2: MNHEY and SVGEGT. Between the trimmed V and J ends, which lost 1 base and 3 bases, there was a span of 11 bases. This CDR3 region has 15 residues. The CDR3 sequence: CASSYLQPRTDTQYF. The CDR3 DNA reads as TGTGCCAGCAGTTACTTACAGCCTCGGACAGATACGCAGTATTTT.

V and J are TRBV20-1 and TRBJ2-1; TRBD2 aligns across 12 bases. The V and J ends lost 1 base and 3 bases, in that order; junction bases with no gene match: 7. Germline values: CDR1 DFQATT, CDR2 SNEGSKA (reference sequence). This CDR3 region has 17 residues. CDR3 nucleotide sequence: TGCAGTGCTAGAGGACTAGCGGGAGCCTTTATCTACAATGAGCAGTTCTTC. Amino acid sequence: CSARGLAGAFIYNEQFF.

This clonotype was found a few times. The chain employs TRBV7-2 and TRBJ2-3; the match to TRBD1 covers 7 bases. Trimming took 5 bases from V and 5 from J; bases not matched to a gene: 10. This CDR3 region has 15 residues. Germline assignment: CDR1 SGHTA and CDR2 FQGNSA. CDR3 in DNA: TGTGCCAGCAGCGTCGACAGGGCGGCCATAGATACGCAGTATTTT. This sequence encodes CASSVDRAAIDTQYF.

This clonotype was counted ten times or more. The rearrangement joins TRBV12-3 or TRBV12-4 to TRBJ2-7; no clear D gene. The CDR3 consists of 12 residues. The V end was cut by 3 bases, the J end by 6 bases, with 9 bases between. In nucleotides, the CDR3 is TGTGCCAGCAGTTTTTCGCTATCCGAGCAGTACTTC. Translating gives CASSFSLSEQYF.

This clonotype was seen ten or more times. The chain carries TRBV4-3 and TRBJ2-2; 9 bases line up with TRBD2. The CDR3 has 17 residues. Germline loops: CDR1 LGHNA, CDR2 YSLEER. V dropped 0 bases and J dropped 8; count of bases not matched to a gene: 10. CDR3 bases: TGCGCCAGCAGCCAAGAGATTTCGGTGGCGGGAGGGGGGGAGCTGTTTTTT. This translates into CASSQEISVAGGGELFF.

With respect to this clonotype: An end of the junction differs from the germline gene, which may be a read error. The chain is built from TRBV12-3 or TRBV12-4 and TRBJ1-1, with a weak D call TRBD1 (6 bases). The CDR3 covers 13 residues. CDR3 residues: CASSFRDTGLILF. The CDR3 DNA reads as TGTGCCAGCAGTTTCCGGGACACTGGGCTGATACTCTTT.

This clonotype was counted ten times or more. The rearrangement links TRBV27 to TRBJ2-7, with D perhaps matching TRBD1 (6 bases). The V end lost 6 bases, the J end lost 3 bases, and 15 bases lay between the germline ends. CDR3 size: 14 residues. CDR1 is MNHEY, CDR2 SMNVEV, per germline (reference sequence). The CDR3 region is CASRNREFDYEQYF. In nucleotides, the CDR3 is TGTGCCAGCAGGAACAGGGAATTTGACTACGAGCAGTACTTC.

This clonotype was observed many times. The chain is built from TRBV10-3 and TRBJ1-3; D gene uncertain. Germline-derived CDR1 and CDR2 are ENHRY and SYGVKD. This CDR3 region has 14 residues. Trimming took off 3 bases at V and 0 bases at J, with 6 bases between the two ends. The CDR3 reads CAISDLGSGNTIYF. CDR3 nucleotides: TGTGCCATCAGTGATCTGGGCTCTGGAAACACCATATATTTT.

This clonotype showed up many times. Written as DNA, the CDR3 is TGCGCCAGCAGCCAAGATATTATTCGGCTTATAGGGAACACCGGGGAGCTGTTTTTT. Protein sequence: CASSQDIIRLIGNTGELFF. This sequence joins TRBV4-3 and TRBJ2-2; D is ambiguous. V was trimmed by 0 bases and J by 1 base, leaving 18 bases between them. Germline V CDR1 and CDR2: LGHNA, YSLEER. This CDR3 contains 19 residues.

A few counts support this clonotype. A read error is possible here, since a much larger clone lies one base away. The V gene is TRBV28, the J gene TRBJ2-2; 8 bases map to TRBD2. The CDR3 sequence is 14 residues long. The junction had 1 base not matched to a gene; V was cut back by 0 bases and J by 7 bases. Germline CDR1 and CDR2: MDHEN and SYDVKM. CDR3: CASSLWLAGGELFF. The CDR3, as DNA: TGTGCCAGCAGTTTATGGCTAGCGGGCGGGGAGCTGTTTTTT.

The chain couples TRBV29-1 to TRBJ1-2; 8 bases line up with TRBD1. CDR3 length equals 12 residues. The J segment lost 6 bases and the V segment lost 6 bases, leaving 6 bases of the junction unmatched. CDR1 is SQVTM, CDR2 ANQGSEA, per germline. CDR3 bases: TGCAGCGTACGGGACAGGTCGGATGGCTACACCTTC. It yields the protein CSVRDRSDGYTF.

With respect to this clonotype: Given a much more abundant clone one base away, this may be a read error. V gene TRBV12-3 or TRBV12-4 combines with J gene TRBJ1-2; D is possibly TRBD1 (6 bases). With 5 bases removed from V and 4 bases from J, the gap between germline ends came to 17 bases. The length of the CDR3 is 15 residues. The CDR3 nucleotides are TGTGCCAGCAGTCGTGGTTGTGGGGGCGGCTATGGCTACACCTTC. Its translation: CASSRGCGGGYGYTF.

The chain combines TRBV18 with TRBJ2-1; 8 nucleotides agree with TRBD2. With 3 bases clipped from V and 6 bases from J, the junction kept 7 bases outside the gene matches. The CDR3 spans 15 residues. Looked up from germline, CDR1 is KGHSH and CDR2 is LQKENI. As DNA, the CDR3 is TGTGCCAGCTCACCGACTAGCGTAGGGCCCAATGAGCAGTTCTTC. Translation gives CASSPTSVGPNEQFF.

This clonotype came up many times. The chain is built from TRBV7-9 and TRBJ1-6; 10 positions match TRBD1. The ends lost 5 bases at V and 9 bases at J; junction bases unmatched: 4. Looked up from germline, CDR1 is SEHNR and CDR2 is FQNEAQ (reference sequence). The CDR3 runs 14 residues. CDR3 nucleotides: TGTGCCAGCAGCCGTGGACAGGGGGTTTCACCCCTCCACTTT. It encodes CASSRGQGVSPLHF.

At least ten counts were recorded for this clonotype. V gene TRBV5-1 combines with J gene TRBJ2-7; D is perhaps TRBD2 (5 bases). Trimming cost V 0 bases and J 0 bases, with 16 bases left between them. Germline V lookup: CDR1 SGHRS, CDR2 YFSETQ. This CDR3 has 17 amino acids. CDR3 sequence: CASSLAPDPEGSYEQYF. The DNA of the CDR3 is TGCGCCAGCAGCTTGGCCCCTGACCCCGAGGGCTCCTACGAGCAGTACTTC. Looking up the rest from reference TRBV5-1 and TRBJ2-7 gives the full variable domain: KAGVTQTPRYLIKTRGQQVTLSCSPISGHRSVSWYQQTPGQGLQFLFEYFSETQRNKGNFPGRFSGRQFSNSRSEMNVSTLELGDSALYLCASSLAPDPEGSYEQYFGPGTRLTVT.

There are a few counts of this clonotype. The rearrangement links TRBV18 to TRBJ2-1; D not certain. V gave up 2 bases and J gave up 7 bases, with 6 bases separating them. CDR3 length equals 12 residues. Germline V gene sequence: CDR1 KGHSH, CDR2 LQKENI. In DNA, the CDR3 is TGTGCCAGCTCACCAATGAGGAATGAGCAGTTCTTC. It codes for CASSPMRNEQFF.

This clonotype was observed many times. CDR3 nucleotide sequence: TGCAGTGCTAGAGCACGGGGGGGGCTACGCACAGATACGCAGTATTTT. Residues: CSARARGGLRTDTQYF. The rearrangement uses TRBV20-1 and TRBJ2-3; 8 nucleotides match TRBD2. Germline trimming cut 1 base from V and 1 base from J; bases unmatched to any gene: 7. Looked up from germline, CDR1 is DFQATT and CDR2 is SNEGSKA (reference sequence). This CDR3 region has 16 residues.

This clonotype was observed a handful of times. The rearrangement joins TRBV20-1 to TRBJ2-5, with 9 bases fitting TRBD2. V trimming: 0 bases; J trimming: 4 bases; junction bases outside the gene matches: 12. This CDR3 is built from 17 residues. Germline CDR1 and CDR2: DFQATT and SNEGSKA (reference sequence). The CDR3 DNA reads as TGCAGTGCTAGAGATTTGGCGGGAGGGATCTTTTTAGAGACCCAGTACTTC. It encodes CSARDLAGGIFLETQYF.

In this sample, this clonotype turned up many times. This chain uses TRBV28 with TRBJ1-5; 8 bases align to TRBD1. Germline values: CDR1 MDHEN, CDR2 SYDVKM. The junction had 16 bases not matched to a gene; V was cut back by 6 bases and J by 0 bases. The CDR3 sequence is 19 residues long. In DNA form, the CDR3 reads TGTGCCAGCAGCTTCCCCAGGGGGCTAGGGGTTTATAGCAATCAGCCCCAGCATTTT. It translates to CASSFPRGLGVYSNQPQHF.

The table lists this clonotype with a few counts. The rearrangement joins TRBV4-2 to TRBJ2-7, with a tentative D call TRBD1 (5 bases). V lost 3 bases and J 0 bases, leaving 15 bases between the germline ends. This CDR3 spans 16 amino acids. Looked up from germline, CDR1 is LGHNA and CDR2 is YNFKEQ. CDR3 bases: TGTGCCAGCAGCCACCTGGACACAACTCGCTCCTACGAGCAGTACTTC. Residues: CASSHLDTTRSYEQYF.

This clonotype was recorded a few times. This chain links TRBV12-3 or TRBV12-4 with TRBJ2-2, with 9 bases identical to TRBD1. Trimming cost V 5 bases and J 7 bases; bases outside gene matches: 8. This CDR3 comprises 15 residues. The CDR3 DNA reads TGTGCCAGCAGTCCGGGACAGGGAAGACGCGGGGAGCTGTTTTTT. Translation: CASSPGQGRRGELFF.